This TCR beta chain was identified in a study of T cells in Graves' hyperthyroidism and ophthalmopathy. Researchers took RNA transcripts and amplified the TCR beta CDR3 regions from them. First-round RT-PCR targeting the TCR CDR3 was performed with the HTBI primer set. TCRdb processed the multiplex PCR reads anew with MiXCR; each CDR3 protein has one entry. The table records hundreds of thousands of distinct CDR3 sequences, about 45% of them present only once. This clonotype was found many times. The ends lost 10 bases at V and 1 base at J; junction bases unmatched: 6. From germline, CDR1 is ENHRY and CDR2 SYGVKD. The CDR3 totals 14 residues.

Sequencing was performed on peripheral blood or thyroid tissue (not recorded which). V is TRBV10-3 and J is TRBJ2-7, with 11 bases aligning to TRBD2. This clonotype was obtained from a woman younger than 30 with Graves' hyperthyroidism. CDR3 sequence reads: CASRLAGGSYEQYF. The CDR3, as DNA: TGTGCCAGCAGATTAGCGGGAGGGTCCTACGAGCAGTACTTC.